The rows below give T cell receptor beta chains drawn from one sample of a study of blood T cell repertoires in COVID-19. Data came from immunoSEQ multiplex PCR; TCRdb stores just in-frame clones and leaves some out. The table lists about 77,000 clones, more than 60% of them singletons. The sample taken for sequencing was peripheral blood. These receptors were taken from a man aged 55 to 70 with acute or convalescent COVID-19. The CDR3 runs from the conserved cysteine through the conserved F or W.

J gene: TRBJ1-6
V gene: TRBV18
CDR3 protein: CASSNRGSNSPLHF

J gene: TRBJ1-5
V gene: TRBV6-1
CDR3 protein: CASSGIATYSNQPQHF

J gene: TRBJ2-1
V gene: TRBV7-9
CDR3 protein: CASSLVIVNEQFF

J gene: TRBJ2-2
V gene: TRBV7-3
CDR3 protein: CASSLFPTGGRGNTGELFF

J gene: TRBJ1-4
V gene: TRBV5-1
CDR3 protein: CASSLGTGGHEKLFF

J gene: TRBJ2-2
V gene: TRBV4-1
CDR3 protein: CASSQDQGLALNTGELFF

J gene: TRBJ2-2
V gene: TRBV3-1/TRBV3-2
CDR3 protein: CASSPGTGEGGELFF

J gene: TRBJ2-1
V gene: TRBV24-1
CDR3 protein: CATSDPVTNEQFF

J gene: TRBJ2-5
V gene: TRBV5-1
CDR3 protein: CASSFEAGTGKATQYF

J gene: TRBJ2-2
V gene: TRBV9
CDR3 protein: CASSTSVDSTGELFF

J gene: TRBJ2-2
V gene: TRBV19
CDR3 protein: CASSIYQGGTGELFF